This is a list of T cell receptor beta chains from one sample in a study of blood T cell repertoires in COVID-19. Libraries were prepared by immunoSEQ multiplex PCR; TCRdb keeps only in-frame clonotypes and omits some of them. The sample carries hundreds of thousands of clones, around 85% recorded once. Input material: peripheral blood. These receptor sequences come from a woman under 30 with acute or convalescent COVID-19. Each CDR3 is given with its conserved first and last residue. The D gene is left open where the match is weak.

>.|TRBJ1-1|TRBV5-1
CASSPGTGMNTEAFF
>.|TRBJ1-3|TRBV28
CASSSGIIVGNTIYF
>.|TRBJ1-2|TRBV12-3/TRBV12-4
CASSSPEGYGYTF
>TRBD1|TRBJ1-2|TRBV19
CASIGQALGYTF
>.|TRBJ1-2|TRBV6-6
CASSPNRGYTF
>TRBD1|TRBJ1-1|TRBV5-4
CASSLGQGAEAFF
>TRBD1|TRBJ2-1|TRBV24-1
CATSEPTGDEQFF
>.|TRBJ2-5|TRBV5-1
CASSGGNFQETQYF
>.|TRBJ1-3|TRBV19
CAAWGGIGNTIYF
>TRBD1|TRBJ1-2|TRBV10-1
CASSRGTEDNYGYTF
>TRBD1|TRBJ1-1|TRBV6-6
CASRPGQGKKNTEAFF
>.|TRBJ1-6|TRBV25-1
CASSEWGGNSPLHF
>.|TRBJ2-2|TRBV3-1/TRBV3-2
CASSHRTGSNTGELFF
>.|TRBJ2-2|TRBV5-1
CASSLDRYTGELFF
>.|TRBJ1-2|TRBV10-3
CAIYQPGQLYGYTF
>TRBD1|TRBJ1-2|TRBV9
CASSVETGGPTYTF
>TRBD2|TRBJ2-7|TRBV14
CASSQVLAGPSYEQYF
>TRBD1|TRBJ1-1|TRBV19
CASSIFQGANLNTEAFF
>.|TRBJ1-4|TRBV6-5
CASSPGGWEKLFF
>.|TRBJ2-2|TRBV11-2
CASSPDGGWAGELFF
>TRBD2|TRBJ2-3|TRBV7-3
CASSPLGAGVLYF
>.|TRBJ1-3|TRBV12-2
CASRLLRGGAGAQEESGNTIYF
>TRBD1|TRBJ1-1|TRBV19
CATLRGGTGAGNTEAFF
>.|TRBJ1-1|TRBV5-4
CASSFRGGTEAFF
>TRBD1|TRBJ2-7|TRBV5-1
CASSLGDRGLREQYF
>.|TRBJ1-1|TRBV2
CASSVARGTTEAFF
>TRBD1|TRBJ2-1|TRBV6-1
CASSERGDRTGASYNEQFF
>.|TRBJ1-2|TRBV7-8
CASSLDAGNNYGYTF
>.|TRBJ2-2|TRBV30
CAWSVTVNTGELFF
>.|TRBJ1-5|TRBV19
CASSIDLGASQPQHF
>.|TRBJ1-2|TRBV19
CASSTTAYGYTF
>.|TRBJ1-1|TRBV6-5
CASSYSGGSGRAFF